This entry describes one TCR beta chain. Its target is unknown. The germline V and J ends were trimmed by 2 bases and 4 bases, with 13 bases remaining between them. From germline, CDR1 is SGHDT and CDR2 YYEEEE. The CDR3 runs to 15 residues. These data come from a study of T cells after yellow fever vaccination. Points from the study as a whole: FACS-sorted repertoires could harbor abundant contaminating bulk-population clonotypes.

Template-switching 5'RACE yielded the TCR cDNA; a universal primer site and UMIs were added in the process. One entry per CDR3 protein results from TCRdb running MiXCR on the 5' RACE reads. The repertoire has hundreds of thousands of distinct CDR3 sequences, 9% to 15% of them found once; the top ten carry more than 12%. The receptor was isolated from a man aged 25-45 years who received the YFV17D yellow fever vaccine. Sequenced material: PBMCs, taken on the day of the yellow fever booster vaccination. The chain uses TRBV5-6 and TRBJ2-4; TRBD1 might be the D (8 bases). The CDR3 reads CASSLIQGGKNIQYF. The CDR3 DNA reads as TGTGCCAGCAGCTTAATACAGGGGGGGAAAAACATTCAGTACTTC.